This TCR beta chain was captured in a study of technical replicates of blood from a handful of donors. Germline V gives CDR1 MDHEN, CDR2 SYDVKM. This CDR3 is 18 amino acids long. Germline trimming cut 11 bases from V and 6 bases from J; bases unmatched to any gene: 20. Sequenced by immunoSEQ multiplex PCR; TCRdb stores in-frame clones only, minus some. The sample yields 95,000 to 100,000 clones, 90% to 97% seen once. This TCR was recovered from a human donor in good health. The chain couples TRBV28 to TRBJ2-2; TRBD2 matches 11 bases. The sequenced sample was T cells isolated from PBMCs. DNA of the CDR3: TGTGCCTCATCGGGGATCCAAATTAGCGGGAGGGCGTCCGGGGAGCTGTTTTTT. It is translated as CASSGIQISGRASGELFF.